One and the same sample provided the 7 T cell receptor beta chains below, sequenced in a study of blood T cells in healthy people across ages. Sample-barcoded 5' priming and a J-beta primer mix drove a second PCR of roughly 6 to 12 cycles. TCRdb reprocessed the 5' RACE reads via MiXCR and lists one record per CDR3 protein. The sample shows under 2,000,000 distinct CDR3 sequences, about 50% of them seen only once. Sample: blood. Receptors originate from a woman aged 40 to 49 in good health.

The V and J genes are TRBV5-1 and TRBJ2-3; weak D call: TRBD2 (6 bases). Trimming left V 3 bases short and J 5 bases short, with 10 bases between. The germline V gene encodes CDR1 SGHRS and CDR2 YFSETQ. CDR3 length: 13 amino acids. CDR3 DNA: TGCGCCAGCAGCTCGTGGGGGGAAGATACGCAGTATTTT. Protein product: CASSSWGEDTQYF.

The chain couples TRBV5-1 to TRBJ2-3; D could derive from TRBD1 or TRBD2 (5 bases each). Germline-derived CDR1 and CDR2 are SGHRS and YFSETQ. The ends were cut back, 0 bases at V and 1 base at J, with 12 bases in the middle. The CDR3 runs to 16 residues. The DNA of the CDR3 is TGCGCCAGCAGCTTGGTTAGGGGACGCCGCACAGATACGCAGTATTTT. Amino acid sequence: CASSLVRGRRTDTQYF.

The chain combines TRBV28 with TRBJ2-3; 8 bases map to TRBD2. V shed 6 bases, J shed 4 bases, and the junction held 9 bases outside the gene matches. CDR1 and CDR2 (germline): MDHEN, SYDVKM. The CDR3 runs to 15 residues. In DNA, the CDR3 is TGTGCCAGCAGGGCAGCGGGGGATATGGCAGATACGCAGTATTTT. It yields the protein CASRAAGDMADTQYF.

This chain connects TRBV10-3 to TRBJ1-4, with a possible D match to TRBD1 (5 bases). V lost 8 bases to trimming and J lost 5 bases, with 15 bases between them. The germline V gene encodes CDR1 ENHRY and CDR2 SYGVKD. The CDR3 spans 14 residues. The DNA of the CDR3 is TGTGCCATCGGCCCATCAGGGACCAATGAAAAACTGTTTTTT. Translation: CAIGPSGTNEKLFF.

This clonotype was detected a few times. A much larger clone differs by one base, so this may be a read error. The chain recombines TRBV7-9 with TRBJ2-1; 7 bases are a match to TRBD1. The J call may not be correct, given that the DNA end is closer to TRBJ2-7. The germline V gene has CDR1 SEHNR and CDR2 FQNEAQ (reference sequence). This CDR3 is 14 amino acids long. In DNA form, the CDR3 reads TGTGCCAGCAGCCGGGACAGCTCCTACAATGAGCAGTACTTC. Translation: CASSRDSSYNEQYF.

This clonotype appeared once. This chain uses TRBV7-2 with TRBJ2-4; D is perhaps TRBD2 (6 bases). There are 16 residues in the CDR3. The germline gives CDR1 SGHTA, CDR2 FQGNSA. Trimming took 0 bases from V and 5 from J, leaving 14 bases between them. DNA of the CDR3: TGTGCCAGCAGCTTAGCCAGGCTGCGGGGCGAAAACATTCAGTACTTC. The encoded protein is CASSLARLRGENIQYF.

This sequence joins TRBV7-8 and TRBJ2-1; D gene unclear. The CDR3 is made up of 13 amino acids. Trimming pared 2 bases from V and 6 bases from J, leaving 8 bases between. Per germline, CDR1 SGHVS and CDR2 FQNEAQ. The CDR3 DNA is TGTGCCAGCAGCTTACCCGAAATCAATGAGCAGTTCTTC. Translated, it gives CASSLPEINEQFF. Based on the CDR3 plus reference TRBV7-8 and TRBJ2-1, the full variable domain is GAGVSQSPRYKVAKRGQDVALRCDPISGHVSLFWYQQALGQGPEFLTYFQNEAQLDKSGLPSDRFFAERPEGSVSTLKIQRTQQEDSAVYLCASSLPEINEQFFGPGTRLTVL.